The source of this TCR beta chain is a study of T cells after yellow fever vaccination. On the study more broadly: Fractions of low cell number were prepared using SMART-Seq v4 Ultra Low Input.

Trimming removed 4 bases from V and 8 bases from J, with 15 bases in between. Germline V gene lookup returns CDR1 SGHRS and CDR2 YFSETQ. This CDR3 region has 14 residues. There are a few counts of this clonotype. Its matching antigen is unknown. TCR cDNA was made by 5'RACE template switching, adding a universal primer site and UMIs. TCRdb processed the 5' RACE reads anew with MiXCR; each CDR3 protein has one entry. The repertoire holds 300,000 to 400,000 distinct CDR3 sequences, with roughly 4% as singletons. Points from the study as a whole: Contamination by abundant bulk-population clonotypes could be present in FACS-sorted repertoires.

This clonotype was obtained from a man younger than 35 who received the YFV17D yellow fever vaccine. The sample here was PBMCs, taken 5 days after the yellow fever booster vaccination. This chain connects TRBV5-1 to TRBJ1-4; weak D call: TRBD1 (6 bases). This CDR3 is CASSVVGGREKLFF. Written as DNA, the CDR3 is TGCGCCAGCAGCGTAGTTGGGGGGCGCGAAAAACTGTTTTTT.